This T cell receptor beta chain was documented in a study of Graves' ophthalmopathy and Graves' hyperthyroidism. From RNA, the CDR3 regions of TCR beta chains were amplified and sequenced. First-round RT-PCR employed HTBI primers, with a second-round multiplex PCR after it. A single record per CDR3 protein comes from TCRdb applying MiXCR to the multiplex PCR reads. Among about 370,000 distinct CDR3 sequences listed, about 18% were seen once. Trimming left V 8 bases short and J 5 bases short, with 18 bases between. The germline V gene has CDR1 MDHEN and CDR2 SYDVKM. The CDR3 extends over 14 amino acids. This clonotype was counted at least ten times.

This chain uses TRBV28 with TRBJ2-5; weak D call: TRBD2 (6 bases). This receptor was taken from an adult woman with stable Graves' hyperthyroidism. Specimen: peripheral blood. The CDR3 DNA follows: TGTGCCAGCGGTCGTGGCGGGACGCAGGAGACCCAGTACTTC. Translating it yields CASGRGGTQETQYF.